This T cell receptor (beta chain) was profiled in a study of CD8 T cells in Susac syndrome. Germline V gene data show CDR1 as SGDLS and CDR2 as YYNGEE. The CDR3 sequence is 14 residues long. Trimming cost V 3 bases and J 3 bases, with 12 bases left between them. Reverse transcription used roughly 0.5 to 1 ug RNA and random hexamers. TCRdb re-analysed the immunoSEQ multiplex PCR reads in MiXCR, keeping a single row per CDR3 protein. The sample contains some 220,000 distinct CDR3 sequences, approximately 95% of which appear only once. FACS enriched CD8+ TEMRA cells, while bulk CD8+ and CD4+ were negatively isolated.

The gene calls are TRBV9 and TRBJ1-1; D might be TRBD1 (5 bases). Sequenced sample: CD4+ T cells from PBMCs. The clonotype was recovered from a human donor with multiple sclerosis. The DNA of the CDR3 is TGTGCCAGCAGCGATGGGACGGGTGACACTGAAGCTTTCTTT. Translation: CASSDGTGDTEAFF.